One sample yielded the 5 T cell receptor beta chains listed below, sequenced in a study of cytomegalovirus exposure and HLA in healthy donors (dated by TCRdb to about 2017). Library construction relied on the immunoSEQ multiplex PCR assay. The multiplex PCR relied on a mix of 60 forward primers for TCR Vbeta segments and 13 reverse primers for TCR Jbeta segments. The source is immuneACCESS, and TCRdb retained only in-frame sequences with V and J called. Part of the clones is not carried over; for the studies checked, unresolved V genes explain less than half of this, and the remainder is unexplained. The sample yields fewer than 150,000 clones; more than 60% were counted once. The ten biggest clones cover about 2.6% of the sample. Sequencing was performed on PBMCs. Receptors were obtained from a middle-aged woman in good health and CMV-seropositive.

A note on this clone: The same CDR3 is also encoded by other DNA sequences in this sample. The chain couples TRBV4-1 to TRBJ2-2, with a possible D match to TRBD2 (5 bases). The length of the CDR3 is 15 residues. Germline assignment: CDR1 MGHRA and CDR2 YSYEKL. The germline V and J ends were trimmed by 0 bases and 5 bases, with 10 bases remaining between them. CDR3: CASSQEVAGTGELFF. CDR3 bases: TGCGCCAGCAGCCAAGAGGTGGCGGGTACCGGGGAGCTGTTTTTT.

The V and J genes are TRBV4-1 and TRBJ2-5; TRBD1 matches 10 bases. With V trimmed by 1 base and J by 0 bases, 5 bases remained unmatched. The CDR3 extends over 17 amino acids. Germline loops: CDR1 MGHRA, CDR2 YSYEKL. CDR3 DNA: TGCGCCAGCAGCCAAGGGACAGGGGGAAGGTACCAAGAGACCCAGTACTTC. This translates into CASSQGTGGRYQETQYF.

The CDR3 loop is CASGSGTGHGNSPLHF. The CDR3 bases are TGTGCTAGTGGTTCGGGGACAGGTCATGGTAATTCACCCCTCCACTTT. This sequence joins TRBV12-5 and TRBJ1-6; 8 bases agree with TRBD1. The V segment lost 4 bases and the J segment 6 bases; nucleotides outside the gene matches: 8. CDR1 and CDR2 from the germline V gene are LGHNT and FRNRAP. This CDR3 comprises 16 residues. Variable domain in full (rest from reference TRBV12-5 and TRBJ1-6): DARVTQTPRHKVTEMGQEVTMRCQPILGHNTVFWYRQTMMQGLELLAYFRNRAPLDDSGMPKDRFSAEMPDATLATLKIQPSEPRDSAVYFCASGSGTGHGNSPLHFGNGTRLTVT.

The V and J genes are TRBV7-6 and TRBJ2-5; the match to TRBD2 covers 13 bases. The CDR3 extends over 15 amino acids. In germline, CDR1 is SGHVS, CDR2 FNYEAQ. Trimming cost V 5 bases and J 3 bases; bases outside gene matches: 3. The CDR3 spells CASSVGTSGKETQYF. CDR3 DNA sequence: TGTGCCAGCAGCGTAGGGACTAGCGGGAAAGAGACCCAGTACTTC.

This clone was picked up a small number of times. The gene calls are TRBV9 and TRBJ2-3; D is possibly TRBD2 (5 bases). V lost 3 bases to trimming and J lost 4 bases, with 9 bases between them. Germline V lookup: CDR1 SGDLS, CDR2 YYNGEE. The CDR3 has 13 residues. The CDR3 nucleotides are TGTGCCAGCAGCGGGCTAGCTGCAGATACGCAGTATTTT. It translates to CASSGLAADTQYF. Supplemented by reference TRBV9 and TRBJ2-3, the full variable domain reads DSGVTQTPKHLITATGQRVTLRCSPRSGDLSVYWYQQSLDQGLQFLIQYYNGEERAKGNILERFSAQQFPDLHSELNLSSLELGDSALYFCASSGLAADTQYFGPGTRLTVL.